Below, 13 T cell receptor beta chains from the same sample are listed, as sequenced in a study of cytomegalovirus exposure and HLA in healthy donors. The PCR had 60 Vbeta and 13 Jbeta primers. Produced via immunoSEQ multiplex PCR; TCRdb's table is partial and in-frame only. The sample lists approximately 70,000 clones; approximately 79% were seen once. Sequenced sample: PBMCs. All receptors derive from a woman aged 35 to 49 in good health and CMV-seropositive.

The rearrangement links TRBV30 to TRBJ2-3; 8 bases map to TRBD1. Germline V gene lookup returns CDR1 GTSNPN and CDR2 SVGIG (reference sequence). The junction had 7 bases not matched to a gene; V was cut back by 2 bases and J by 3 bases. The CDR3 spans 15 residues. CDR3 protein: CAWSRDRPTTDTQYF. In DNA, the CDR3 is TGTGCCTGGAGTCGGGACAGGCCAACAACAGATACGCAGTATTTT.

In its sample, this clone was seen a few times. The chain combines TRBV6-5 with TRBJ1-2, with D possibly being TRBD1 (6 bases). Trimming removed 5 bases from V and 4 bases from J, with 11 bases in between. The germline V gene encodes CDR1 MNHEY and CDR2 SVGAGI. CDR3 length: 13 residues. The DNA for the CDR3 is TGTGCCAGCAGTGTCGGACAGTTCTATGGCTACACCTTC. This gives the protein CASSVGQFYGYTF.

V is TRBV5-6 and J is TRBJ2-5; possibly TRBD1 for D (6 bases). CDR1 is SGHDT, CDR2 YYEEEE, per germline. This CDR3 spans 14 amino acids. V lost 5 bases to trimming and J lost 5 bases, with 16 bases between them. The CDR3 DNA is TGTGCCAGCAGGTTACAGGGTCGTCTGGAGACCCAGTACTTC. It yields the protein CASRLQGRLETQYF.

V is TRBV9 and J is TRBJ1-1; a weak D match, TRBD1 (5 bases). Germline V gene sequence: CDR1 SGDLS, CDR2 YYNGEE. The ends were cut back, 4 bases at V and 1 base at J, with 11 bases in the middle. The CDR3 length is 14 residues. As DNA, the CDR3 is TGTGCCAGCAGCCTACGGGGGTCGAACACTGAAGCTTTCTTT. Translation: CASSLRGSNTEAFF.

The rearrangement joins TRBV5-1 to TRBJ2-3, with 12 bases fitting TRBD2. V was clipped by 3 bases and J by 9 bases; unmatched bases: 5. The germline V gene has CDR1 SGHRS and CDR2 YFSETQ. The CDR3 sequence is 14 residues long. Here the CDR3 reads CASSWSSGGGTQYF. The CDR3 nucleotides are TGCGCCAGCAGCTGGTCTAGCGGGGGGGGGACGCAGTATTTT.

The chain carries TRBV19 and TRBJ1-4; 7 bases are shared with TRBD1. Per the germline V gene, CDR1 is LNHDA and CDR2 is SQIVND (reference sequence). This CDR3 region has 14 residues. The V segment lost 6 bases and the J segment 6 bases; nucleotides outside the gene matches: 7. This chain's CDR3 is CASSPGQRHEKLFF. The CDR3 DNA reads as TGTGCCAGTAGCCCGGGACAGCGCCATGAAAAACTGTTTTTT.

The rearrangement joins TRBV5-1 to TRBJ1-2; D possibly corresponds to TRBD1 (5 bases). Trimming stripped 1 base from V and 3 bases from J, with 13 bases between. Germline V lookup: CDR1 SGHRS, CDR2 YFSETQ. The CDR3 spans 15 residues. The CDR3 DNA follows: TGCGCCAGCAGCTTGAGGCACCAGGGCTACTATGGCTACACCTTC. It yields the protein CASSLRHQGYYGYTF.

This chain connects TRBV5-1 to TRBJ1-6, with 9 bases lining up with TRBD1. Trimming cost V 4 bases and J 10 bases; bases outside gene matches: 6. There are 14 residues in the CDR3. Germline V gives CDR1 SGHRS, CDR2 YFSETQ. CDR3 sequence: CASSRDRALSPLHF. CDR3 DNA sequence: TGCGCCAGCAGCAGGGACAGGGCTTTGTCACCCCTCCACTTT.

This clone showed up just once. This chain connects TRBV6-1 to TRBJ1-1; D gene unclear. Germline loops: CDR1 MNHNS, CDR2 SASEGT. Trimming left V 2 bases short and J 2 bases short, with 12 bases between. This CDR3 contains 15 residues. The CDR3 protein is CASSETRVSNTEAFF. The CDR3, as DNA: TGTGCCAGCAGTGAAACGAGGGTCTCAAACACTGAAGCTTTCTTT.

J is TRBJ2-1 and V is TRBV7-8, with TRBD2 matching over 9 bases. From germline, CDR1 is SGHVS and CDR2 FQNEAQ. CDR3 length: 15 amino acids. V lost 5 bases to trimming and J lost 6 bases; unmatched junction nucleotides: 8. The CDR3 bases are TGTGCCAGCAGCCTCCCAGCGGGGGGTTTCAATGAGCAGTTCTTC. This gives the protein CASSLPAGGFNEQFF. The full variable domain, in which reference TRBV7-8 and TRBJ2-1 provide the parts outside the CDR3, is GAGVSQSPRYKVAKRGQDVALRCDPISGHVSLFWYQQALGQGPEFLTYFQNEAQLDKSGLPSDRFFAERPEGSVSTLKIQRTQQEDSAVYLCASSLPAGGFNEQFFGPGTRLTVL.

This sequence joins TRBV14 and TRBJ1-2; 9 positions match TRBD1. V shed 4 bases and J 5 bases; nucleotides not matched to a gene: 11. The V gene's germline CDR1 is SGHDN and CDR2 FVKESK. The CDR3 contains 16 residues. The CDR3 region has the DNA TGTGCCAGCAGCCCGAGAGGGACAGGGATTACGTATGGCTACACCTTC. Translation: CASSPRGTGITYGYTF.

This CDR3 is CASSRQANQETQYF. The CDR3 DNA follows: TGTGCCAGCAGTAGACAGGCGAATCAAGAGACCCAGTACTTC. V gene TRBV6-5 combines with J gene TRBJ2-5; D may be TRBD1 (6 bases). This CDR3 region has 14 residues. Germline CDR1 is MNHEY and CDR2 is SVGAGI. V was clipped by 5 bases and J by 2 bases, with 12 bases between them.

The gene calls are TRBV6-5 and TRBJ2-2; 9 positions match TRBD1. The CDR3 is 14 amino acids. Losses at the gene ends were 6 bases for V and 4 bases for J; bases not matched to a gene: 3. Germline CDR1 is MNHEY and CDR2 is SVGAGI. As DNA, the CDR3 is TGTGCCAGCAGACGGGACAGGGTCACCGGGGAGCTGTTTTTT. It translates to CASRRDRVTGELFF.